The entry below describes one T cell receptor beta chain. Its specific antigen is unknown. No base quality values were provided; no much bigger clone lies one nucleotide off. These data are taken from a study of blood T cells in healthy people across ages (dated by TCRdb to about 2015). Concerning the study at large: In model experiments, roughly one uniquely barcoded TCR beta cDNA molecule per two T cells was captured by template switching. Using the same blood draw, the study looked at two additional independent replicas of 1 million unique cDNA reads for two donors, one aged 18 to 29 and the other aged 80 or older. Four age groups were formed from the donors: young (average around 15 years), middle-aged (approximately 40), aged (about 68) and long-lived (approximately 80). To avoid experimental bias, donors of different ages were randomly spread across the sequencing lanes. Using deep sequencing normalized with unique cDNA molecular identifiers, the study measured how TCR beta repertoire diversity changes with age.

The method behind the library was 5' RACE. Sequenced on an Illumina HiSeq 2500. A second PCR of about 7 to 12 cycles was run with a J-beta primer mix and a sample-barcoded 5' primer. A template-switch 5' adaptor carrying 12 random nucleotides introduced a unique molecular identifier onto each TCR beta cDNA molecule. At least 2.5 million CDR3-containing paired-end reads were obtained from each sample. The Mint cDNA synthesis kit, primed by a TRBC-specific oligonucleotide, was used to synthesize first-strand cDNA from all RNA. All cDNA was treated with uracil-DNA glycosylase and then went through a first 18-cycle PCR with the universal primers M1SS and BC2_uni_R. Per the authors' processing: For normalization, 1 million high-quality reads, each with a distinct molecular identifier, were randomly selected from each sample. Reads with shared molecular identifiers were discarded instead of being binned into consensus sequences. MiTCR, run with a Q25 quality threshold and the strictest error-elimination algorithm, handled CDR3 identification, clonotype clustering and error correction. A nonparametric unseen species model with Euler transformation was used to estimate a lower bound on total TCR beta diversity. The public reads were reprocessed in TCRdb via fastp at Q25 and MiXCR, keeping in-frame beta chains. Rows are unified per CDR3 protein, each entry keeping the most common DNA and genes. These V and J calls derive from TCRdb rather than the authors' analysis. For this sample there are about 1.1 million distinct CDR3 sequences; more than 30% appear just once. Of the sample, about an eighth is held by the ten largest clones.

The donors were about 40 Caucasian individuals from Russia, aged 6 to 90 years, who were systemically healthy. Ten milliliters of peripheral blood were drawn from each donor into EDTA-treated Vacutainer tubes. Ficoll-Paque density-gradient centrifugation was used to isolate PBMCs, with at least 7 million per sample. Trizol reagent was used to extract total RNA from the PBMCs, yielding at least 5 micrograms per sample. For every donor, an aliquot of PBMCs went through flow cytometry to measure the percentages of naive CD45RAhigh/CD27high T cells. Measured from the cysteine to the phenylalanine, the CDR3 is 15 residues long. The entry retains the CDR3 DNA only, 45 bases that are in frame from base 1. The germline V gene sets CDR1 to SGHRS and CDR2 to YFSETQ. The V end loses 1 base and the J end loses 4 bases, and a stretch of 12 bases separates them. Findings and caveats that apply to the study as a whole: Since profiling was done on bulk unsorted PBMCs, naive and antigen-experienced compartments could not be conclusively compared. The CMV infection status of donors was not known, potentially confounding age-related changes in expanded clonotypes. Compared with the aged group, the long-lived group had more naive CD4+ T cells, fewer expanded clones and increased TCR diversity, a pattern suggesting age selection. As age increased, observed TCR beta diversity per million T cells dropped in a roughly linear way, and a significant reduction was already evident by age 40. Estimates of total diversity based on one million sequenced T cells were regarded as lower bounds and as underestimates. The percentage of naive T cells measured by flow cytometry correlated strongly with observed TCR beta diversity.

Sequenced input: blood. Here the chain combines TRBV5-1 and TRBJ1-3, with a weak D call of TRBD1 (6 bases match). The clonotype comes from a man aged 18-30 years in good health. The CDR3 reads CASSLSTGKGNTIYF. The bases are TGCGCCAGCAGCTTGTCCACAGGGAAAGGAAACACCATATATTTT.